This T cell receptor (beta chain) is from a study of blood T cell repertoires in COVID-19. The CDR3 runs 12 residues. Germline loops: CDR1 SGHDT, CDR2 YYEEEE. Trimming took 2 bases from V and 2 from J, leaving 5 bases between them. Original processing methods: How many nucleated cells were present was estimated from reference gene primer amplification. Data came from immunoSEQ multiplex PCR; TCRdb stores just in-frame clones and leaves some out. V and J calls and clone size are copied from that table; D and trimming were computed from the DNA. The sample gives approximately 350,000 clones, 80% to 90% of which show up once; less than 3.5% is in the top ten. Followed over time, Seattle patients had been enrolled while infection was active.

The J gene is TRBJ2-7, the V gene TRBV5-6; no reliable D call. Input material: peripheral blood. This clonotype was obtained from a woman in her twenties or thirties with COVID-19, enrolled during active disease. In nucleotides, the CDR3 is TGTGCCAGCAGCTTCTTAACCTACGAGCAGTACTTC. Its translation: CASSFLTYEQYF.